A selection of T cell receptor beta chains follows, all from one sample in a study of T cell responses to AZD1222 COVID-19 vaccine. Assay used: immunoSEQ multiplex PCR; TCRdb lists only in-frame clones, some missing. The sample contains more than 100,000 clones, about 90% of which appear only once. Sequences were derived from peripheral blood, sampled on day 0 of AZD1222 vaccination. The receptor source for this set is an adult in good health. CDR3s include the opening cysteine and the closing phenylalanine or tryptophan. D genes are given only for firm matches.

>TRBJ2-7|TRBV7-9|.
CASRSSYEQYF
TGTGCCAGCAGGTCCTCCTACGAGCAGTACTTC
>TRBJ2-3|TRBV6-4|.
CASSLVVGGPTDTQYF
TGTGCCAGCAGCCTCGTTGTGGGGGGCCCTACAGATACGCAGTATTTT
>TRBJ1-3|TRBV14|.
CASSQGVSSGNTIYF
TGTGCCAGCAGCCAAGGGGTCAGCTCTGGAAACACCATATATTTT
>TRBJ2-2|TRBV30|TRBD1
CAWKRTGVGTGELFF
TGTGCCTGGAAGCGGACAGGGGTGGGGACCGGGGAGCTGTTTTTT
>TRBJ2-2|TRBV5-1|.
CASNQAYTGELFF
TGCGCCAGCAATCAGGCCTACACCGGGGAGCTGTTTTTT
>TRBJ2-3|TRBV28|TRBD2
CASSLERGGRTQYF
TGTGCCAGCAGTTTGGAGCGCGGGGGTCGAACGCAGTATTTT
>TRBJ2-7|TRBV5-4|TRBD1
CATTNRGSTIAYEQYF
TGTGCCACCACTAACAGGGGCTCGACCATAGCCTACGAGCAGTACTTC
>TRBJ1-5|TRBV6-5|.
CASSYSFSEPQHF
TGTGCCAGCAGTTACTCATTTTCCGAGCCCCAGCATTTT
>TRBJ1-2|TRBV19|TRBD1
CASTVDRGTYGYTF
TGTGCCAGTACCGTGGACAGGGGGACCTATGGCTACACCTTC
>TRBJ2-1|TRBV5-1|TRBD2
CASTGWLAGKNEQFF
TGCGCCAGCACGGGGTGGCTAGCGGGTAAGAATGAGCAGTTCTTC
>TRBJ1-1|TRBV24-1|.
CATSDLLGEEAFF
TGTGCCACCAGTGATTTATTGGGCGAAGAAGCTTTCTTT
>TRBJ2-2|TRBV2|TRBD2
CASSDRRTSGTGELFF
TGTGCCAGCAGTGATAGGAGGACTAGCGGCACCGGGGAGCTGTTTTTT